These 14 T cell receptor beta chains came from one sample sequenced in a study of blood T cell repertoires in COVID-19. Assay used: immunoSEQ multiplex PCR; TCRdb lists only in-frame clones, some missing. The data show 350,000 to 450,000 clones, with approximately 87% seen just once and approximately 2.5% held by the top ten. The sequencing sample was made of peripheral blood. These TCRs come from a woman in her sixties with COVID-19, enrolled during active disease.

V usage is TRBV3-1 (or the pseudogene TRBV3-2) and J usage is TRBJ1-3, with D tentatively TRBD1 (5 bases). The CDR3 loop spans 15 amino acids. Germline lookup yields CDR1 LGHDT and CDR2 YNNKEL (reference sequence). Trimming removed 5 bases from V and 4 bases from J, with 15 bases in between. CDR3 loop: CASSASGGSGNTIYF. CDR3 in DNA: TGTGCCAGCAGCGCTTCGGGGGGATCAGGAAACACCATATATTTT.

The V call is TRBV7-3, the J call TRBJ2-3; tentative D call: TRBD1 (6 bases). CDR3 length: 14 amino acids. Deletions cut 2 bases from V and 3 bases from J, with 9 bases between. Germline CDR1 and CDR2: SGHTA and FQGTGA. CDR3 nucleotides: TGTGCCAGCAGCTTATGGGGGCCGACAGATACGCAGTATTTT. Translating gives CASSLWGPTDTQYF.

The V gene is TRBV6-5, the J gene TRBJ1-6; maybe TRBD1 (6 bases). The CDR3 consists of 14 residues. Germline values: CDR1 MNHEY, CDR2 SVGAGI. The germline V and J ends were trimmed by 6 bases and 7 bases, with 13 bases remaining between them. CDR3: CASSSTGRNSPLHF. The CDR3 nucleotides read TGTGCCAGCAGCTCTACAGGGAGAAATTCACCCCTCCACTTT.

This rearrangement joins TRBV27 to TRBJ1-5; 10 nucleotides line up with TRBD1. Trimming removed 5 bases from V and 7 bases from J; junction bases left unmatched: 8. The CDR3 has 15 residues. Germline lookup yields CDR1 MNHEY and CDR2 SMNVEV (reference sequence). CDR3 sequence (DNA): TGTGCCAGCAGTCCATCGGGACAGGGGATGCAGCCCCAGCATTTT. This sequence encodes CASSPSGQGMQPQHF.

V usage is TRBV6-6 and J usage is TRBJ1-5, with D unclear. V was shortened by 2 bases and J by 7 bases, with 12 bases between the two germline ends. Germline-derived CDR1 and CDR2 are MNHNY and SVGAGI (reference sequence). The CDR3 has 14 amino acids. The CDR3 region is CASSYGSGWQPQHF. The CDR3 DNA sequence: TGTGCCAGCAGTTACGGTTCGGGGTGGCAGCCCCAGCATTTT.

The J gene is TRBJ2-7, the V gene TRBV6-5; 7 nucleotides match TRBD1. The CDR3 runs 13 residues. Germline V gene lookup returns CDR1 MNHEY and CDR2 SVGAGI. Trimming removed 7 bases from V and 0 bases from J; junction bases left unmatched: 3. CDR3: CASMRDSSYEQYF. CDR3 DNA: TGTGCCAGCATGAGGGACAGCTCCTACGAGCAGTACTTC.

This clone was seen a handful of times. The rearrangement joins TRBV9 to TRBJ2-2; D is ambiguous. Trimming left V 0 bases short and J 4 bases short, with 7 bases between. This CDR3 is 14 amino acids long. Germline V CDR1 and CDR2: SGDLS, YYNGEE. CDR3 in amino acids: CASSVAPRTGELFF. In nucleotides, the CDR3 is TGTGCCAGCAGCGTAGCTCCCCGCACCGGGGAGCTGTTTTTT. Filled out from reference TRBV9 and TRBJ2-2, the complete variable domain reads DSGVTQTPKHLITATGQRVTLRCSPRSGDLSVYWYQQSLDQGLQFLIQYYNGEERAKGNILERFSAQQFPDLHSELNLSSLELGDSALYFCASSVAPRTGELFFGEGSRLTVL.

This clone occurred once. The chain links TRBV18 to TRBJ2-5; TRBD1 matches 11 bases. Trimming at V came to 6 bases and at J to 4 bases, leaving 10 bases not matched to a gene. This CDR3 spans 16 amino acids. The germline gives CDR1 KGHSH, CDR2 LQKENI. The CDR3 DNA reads TGTGCCAGCTCTCAATACACCGGGACAGGGGGAGAGACCCAGTACTTC. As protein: CASSQYTGTGGETQYF. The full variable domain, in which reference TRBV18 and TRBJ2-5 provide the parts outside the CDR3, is NAGVMQNPRHLVRRRGQEARLRCSPMKGHSHVYWYRQLPEEGLKFMVYLQKENIIDESGMPKERFSAEFPKEGPSILRIQQVVRGDSAAYFCASSQYTGTGGETQYFGPGTRLLVL.

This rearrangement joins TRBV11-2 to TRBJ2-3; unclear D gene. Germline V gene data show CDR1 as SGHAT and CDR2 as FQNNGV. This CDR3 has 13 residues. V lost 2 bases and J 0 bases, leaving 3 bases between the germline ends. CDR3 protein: CASSLLSTDTQYF. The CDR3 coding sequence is TGTGCCAGCAGCTTACTCAGCACAGATACGCAGTATTTT.

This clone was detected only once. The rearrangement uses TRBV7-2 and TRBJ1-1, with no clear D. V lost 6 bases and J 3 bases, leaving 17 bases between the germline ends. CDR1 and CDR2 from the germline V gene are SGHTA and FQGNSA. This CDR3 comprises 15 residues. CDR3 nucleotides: TGTGCCAGCAGGTCCCCTGGGAGGTTAGACACTGAAGCTTTCTTT. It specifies CASRSPGRLDTEAFF.

CDR3 DNA: TGTGCCAGTAGTATAAGGGCCAGGGACACTGAAGCTTTCTTT. Residues: CASSIRARDTEAFF. This chain connects TRBV19 to TRBJ1-1; maybe TRBD1 (5 bases). Germline V gives CDR1 LNHDA, CDR2 SQIVND (reference sequence). The CDR3 consists of 14 residues. V lost 2 bases and J lost 3, with 10 bases in between.

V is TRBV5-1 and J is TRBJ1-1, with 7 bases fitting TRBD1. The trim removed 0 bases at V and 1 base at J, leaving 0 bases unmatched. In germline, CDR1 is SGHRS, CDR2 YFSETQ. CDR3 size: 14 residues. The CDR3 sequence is CASSLGDRNTEAFF. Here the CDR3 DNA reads TGCGCCAGCAGCTTGGGGGACAGGAACACTGAAGCTTTCTTT.

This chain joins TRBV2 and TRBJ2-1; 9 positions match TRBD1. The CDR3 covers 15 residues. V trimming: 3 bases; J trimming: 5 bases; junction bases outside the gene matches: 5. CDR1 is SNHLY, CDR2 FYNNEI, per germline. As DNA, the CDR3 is TGTGCCAGCAGTGATAGGGGACAGGGTAACAATGAGCAGTTCTTC. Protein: CASSDRGQGNNEQFF. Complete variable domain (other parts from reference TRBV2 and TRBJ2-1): EPEVTQTPSHQVTQMGQEVILRCVPISNHLYFYWYRQILGQKVEFLVSFYNNEISEKSEIFDDQFSVERPDGSNFTLKIRSTKLEDSAMYFCASSDRGQGNNEQFFGPGTRLTVL.

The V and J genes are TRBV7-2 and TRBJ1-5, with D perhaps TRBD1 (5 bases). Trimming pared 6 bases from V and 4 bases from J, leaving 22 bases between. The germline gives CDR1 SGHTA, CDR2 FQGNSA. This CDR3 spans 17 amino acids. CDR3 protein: CASSSGGGWVGNQPQHF. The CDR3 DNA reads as TGTGCCAGCAGTAGCGGGGGGGGATGGGTTGGAAATCAGCCCCAGCATTTT.